These 8 T cell receptor beta chains originate from one sample sequenced in a study of long-term antiretroviral therapy in people with HIV. The assay used was immunoSEQ (version v3.0), run at survey level. The method was immunoSEQ multiplex PCR; TCRdb's version includes in-frame clones alone and lacks a portion of them. This sample carries around 35,000 clones, around 78% of them seen once, and the ten largest clones take around 8%. The material was unsorted PBMCs, obtained 3.1 years after starting antiretroviral therapy. The receptor source for this set is a woman between 45 and 65 years old with HIV.

The CDR3 sequence is CASSIKSWDRGGVGQPQHF. Written as DNA, the CDR3 is TGTGCCAGTAGTATTAAGTCATGGGACAGGGGAGGAGTGGGCCAGCCCCAGCATTTT. The chain links TRBV19 to TRBJ1-5; 10 nucleotides agree with TRBD1. Looked up from germline, CDR1 is LNHDA and CDR2 is SQIVND (reference sequence). J gave up 7 bases and V 3 bases, and 18 bases lay outside the gene matches. This CDR3 is built from 19 residues.

The CDR3 spells CASSPGLADEQYF. In DNA form, the CDR3 reads TGTGCCAGCTCACCCGGACTAGCGGACGAGCAGTACTTC. V is TRBV18 and J is TRBJ2-7; 10 positions agree with TRBD2. CDR3 size: 13 residues. The junction had 1 base not matched to a gene; V was cut back by 3 bases and J by 5 bases. CDR1 is KGHSH and CDR2 is LQKENI in the germline V gene.

The rearrangement uses TRBV7-3 and TRBJ1-6; tentative D call: TRBD1 (6 bases). V gave up 2 bases and J gave up 9 bases, with 14 bases separating them. CDR1 and CDR2 (germline): SGHTA, FQGTGA. The CDR3 totals 15 residues. DNA of the CDR3: TGTGCCAGCAGCTTAGTGGCAGGGGTGGTTTCACCCCTCCACTTT. The encoded protein is CASSLVAGVVSPLHF. Full variable domain (remainder filled in from reference TRBV7-3 and TRBJ1-6): GAGVSQTPSNKVTEKGKYVELRCDPISGHTALYWYRQSLGQGPEFLIYFQGTGAADDSGLPNDRFFAVRPEGSVSTLKIQRTERGDSAVYLCASSLVAGVVSPLHFGNGTRLTVT.

This chain connects TRBV2 to TRBJ1-2; 8 nucleotides align to TRBD1. Germline loops: CDR1 SNHLY, CDR2 FYNNEI. The V and J ends lost 5 bases and 6 bases, in that order; junction bases with no gene match: 5. The CDR3 covers 13 residues. The CDR3, as DNA: TGTGCCAGCAGTCTAACAGGGGGGGATGGCTACACCTTC. It specifies CASSLTGGDGYTF.

The table lists this clone with a count of one. The chain has TRBV7-8 and TRBJ1-6; D not resolved. Trimming pared 4 bases from V and 9 bases from J, leaving 16 bases between. The CDR3 contains 15 residues. CDR1 SGHVS and CDR2 FQNEAQ come from the germline V gene. This CDR3 reads CASSYRSLGSSPLHF. The CDR3 DNA reads as TGTGCCAGCAGCTACCGATCGCTAGGGAGTTCACCCCTCCACTTT. Together with reference TRBV7-8 and TRBJ1-6, the CDR3 gives the full variable domain: GAGVSQSPRYKVAKRGQDVALRCDPISGHVSLFWYQQALGQGPEFLTYFQNEAQLDKSGLPSDRFFAERPEGSVSTLKIQRTQQEDSAVYLCASSYRSLGSSPLHFGNGTRLTVT.

CDR3 in DNA: TGCAGTGCTAAGAGGGGCGAAGCTTTCTTT. This codes for CSAKRGEAFF. V is TRBV20-1 and J is TRBJ1-1; perhaps TRBD1 as D (5 bases). V was trimmed by 4 bases and J by 8 bases, leaving 8 bases between them. Germline V gives CDR1 DFQATT, CDR2 SNEGSKA (reference sequence). The CDR3 loop spans 10 amino acids.

The chain couples TRBV7-2 to TRBJ1-1; TRBD1 aligns across 7 bases. Looked up from germline, CDR1 is SGHTA and CDR2 is FQGNSA. The CDR3 consists of 14 residues. V lost 4 bases and J lost 5; bases outside the gene matches: 7. The CDR3: CASSSLQGRTEAFF. CDR3 DNA sequence: TGTGCCAGCAGCTCATTACAGGGGAGGACTGAAGCTTTCTTT.

The V gene is TRBV28, the J gene TRBJ2-7, with D tentatively TRBD1 (6 bases). CDR1 is MDHEN and CDR2 is SYDVKM in the germline V gene. The length of the CDR3 is 13 residues. The V gene lost 6 bases and the J gene lost 3 bases, with 12 bases spanning the gap. The CDR3 nucleotides are TGTGCCAGCAGAACTCAGGGGTTCTACGAGCAGTACTTC. It is translated as CASRTQGFYEQYF.